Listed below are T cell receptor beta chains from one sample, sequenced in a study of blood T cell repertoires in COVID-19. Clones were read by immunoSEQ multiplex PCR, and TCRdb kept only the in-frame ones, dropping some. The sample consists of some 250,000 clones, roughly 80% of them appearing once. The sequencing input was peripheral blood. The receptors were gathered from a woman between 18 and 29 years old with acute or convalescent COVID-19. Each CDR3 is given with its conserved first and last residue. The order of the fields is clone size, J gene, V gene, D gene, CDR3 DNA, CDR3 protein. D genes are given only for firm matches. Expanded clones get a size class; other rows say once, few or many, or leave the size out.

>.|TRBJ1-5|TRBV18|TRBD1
TGTGCCAGCTCACCTTCCCCGGGGACAGGGGGCGAACTGGGGTATCAGCCCCAGCATTTT
CASSPSPGTGGELGYQPQHF
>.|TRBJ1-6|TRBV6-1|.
TGTGCCAGCAGTGAAAGTGATCCAGCACCCCTCCACTTT
CASSESDPAPLHF
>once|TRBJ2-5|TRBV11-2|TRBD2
TGTGCCAGCAGCTTCGGATCCGGGACTAGAAATACCCGGAGGGAGACCCAGTACTTC
CASSFGSGTRNTRRETQYF
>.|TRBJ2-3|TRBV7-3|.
TGTGCCAGCAGCTTAAGCGGCGAAAATACGCAGTATTTT
CASSLSGENTQYF
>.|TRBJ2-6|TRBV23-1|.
TGCGCCAGCCAAAACCCAGGGGTTTCTTCTGGGGCCAACGTCCTGACTTTC
CASQNPGVSSGANVLTF
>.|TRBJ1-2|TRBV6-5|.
TGTGCCAGCAAAGTCAAGGAGGGGTACTATGGCTACACCTTC
CASKVKEGYYGYTF
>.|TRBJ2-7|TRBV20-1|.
TGCAGTGCTAGTGGAAAATTCCAGGCATCTCCCGTCTACGAGCAGTACTTC
CSASGKFQASPVYEQYF
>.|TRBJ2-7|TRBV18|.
TGTGCCAGCTCACCACGGGAGGAGGGAAGGTACTTC
CASSPREEGRYF
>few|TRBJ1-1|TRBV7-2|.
TGTGCCAGCAGCCCCTTATTGGGCGGGGAAGCTTTCTTT
CASSPLLGGEAFF
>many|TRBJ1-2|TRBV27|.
TGTGCCAACCCACCCGCGGAATCGGGTTCCCCCAACTATGGCTACACCTTC
CANPPAESGSPNYGYTF
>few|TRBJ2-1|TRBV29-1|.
TGCAGCGTTTTTGATCAGGGTCTCAATGAGCAGTTCTTC
CSVFDQGLNEQFF
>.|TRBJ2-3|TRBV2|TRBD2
TGTGCCAGCAGTGATATGGGACTAGCCACAGATACGCAGTATTTT
CASSDMGLATDTQYF
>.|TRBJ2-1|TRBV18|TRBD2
TGTGCCAGCTCACCACCGTTACGCGGGAGCGTGAACAATGAGCAGTTCTTC
CASSPPLRGSVNNEQFF
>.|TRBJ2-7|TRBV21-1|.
TGTGCCAGCAGCAAAGTCTGGCTAGGTTTTTGCAGCTCCTACGAGCAGTACTTC
CASSKVWLGFCSSYEQYF
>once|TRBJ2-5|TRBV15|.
TGTGCCACCAGCAGAGACAGCACCTATGGGGGGACGGAGACCCAGTACTTC
CATSRDSTYGGTETQYF
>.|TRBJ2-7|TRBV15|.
TGTGCCACCAGCAGTTTGATCCACAGAACCTCCTACGAGCAGTACTTC
CATSSLIHRTSYEQYF
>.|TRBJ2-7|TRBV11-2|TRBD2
TGTGCCAGCAGCCCCCAACCCGGGGCTAGCGGGAGAATCTACGAGCAGTACTTC
CASSPQPGASGRIYEQYF
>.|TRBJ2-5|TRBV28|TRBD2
TGTGCCAGCAGAGGACTAGCGGGACAAGAGACCCAGTACTTC
CASRGLAGQETQYF
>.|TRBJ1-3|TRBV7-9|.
TGTGCCAGCAGCTTGAGTCCCCAGGGGAGCGTTGGAAACACCATATATTTT
CASSLSPQGSVGNTIYF
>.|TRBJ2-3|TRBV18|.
TGTGCCAGCTCACGGACAGGCACAGATACGCAGTATTTT
CASSRTGTDTQYF
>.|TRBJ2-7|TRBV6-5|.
TGTGCCAGCAGTCCCCGGTGGTCCTACGAGCAGTACTTC
CASSPRWSYEQYF
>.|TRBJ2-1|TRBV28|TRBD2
TGTGCCAGCAAAATAACTAGCGCGGGTTCCTACAATGAGCAGTTCTTC
CASKITSAGSYNEQFF
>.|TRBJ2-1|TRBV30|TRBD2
TGTGCCTGGAGTCACGATGGGAGCGGGAGGGCCGCTGAGCAGTTCTTC
CAWSHDGSGRAAEQFF
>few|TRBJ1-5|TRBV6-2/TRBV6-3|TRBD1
TGTGCCAGCAGCCCTCAGGGGGCCGGCAATCAGCCCCAGCATTTT
CASSPQGAGNQPQHF
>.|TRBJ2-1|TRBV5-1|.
TGCGCCAGCAGCCCCGACTATGGGGGCCCCTACAATGAGCAGTTCTTC
CASSPDYGGPYNEQFF
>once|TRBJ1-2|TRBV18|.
TGTGCCAGCTCACCGGTCCCTCGGGGGGGCGGCTACACCTTC
CASSPVPRGGGYTF
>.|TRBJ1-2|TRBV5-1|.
TGCGCCAGCAGCTCAGACAGGTCTGGGTACTATGGCTACACCTTC
CASSSDRSGYYGYTF
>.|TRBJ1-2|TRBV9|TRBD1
TGTGCCAGCAGCGCCGAGGGACAGACCTTTACCTATGGCTACACCTTC
CASSAEGQTFTYGYTF
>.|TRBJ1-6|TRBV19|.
TGTGCCAGCACATACGACAGGAAAGGGGATTCACCCCTCCACTTT
CASTYDRKGDSPLHF
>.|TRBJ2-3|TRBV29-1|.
TGCAGCGTTGAAGAACGGGGTTCTTTCACAGATACGCAGTATTTT
CSVEERGSFTDTQYF
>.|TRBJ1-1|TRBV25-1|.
TGTGCCAGCAAGGACAGTACCACTGAAGCTTTCTTT
CASKDSTTEAFF
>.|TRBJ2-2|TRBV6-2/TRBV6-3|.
TGTGCCAGCAGTTACTCGGGCTTGGGGCGGGGCGAAGACGGGGAGCTGTTTTTT
CASSYSGLGRGEDGELFF
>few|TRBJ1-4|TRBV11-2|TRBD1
TGTGCCAGCAGCTATAAACCGACAGGGGTGGGGGAAAAACTGTTTTTT
CASSYKPTGVGEKLFF
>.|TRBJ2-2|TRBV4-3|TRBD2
TGCGCCAGCAGCCAACTGCGGCGGGAGGTCGGGGAGCTGTTTTTT
CASSQLRREVGELFF
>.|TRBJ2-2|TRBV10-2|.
TGCGCCAGCAGTGCTAACACCGGGGAGCTGTTTTTT
CASSANTGELFF
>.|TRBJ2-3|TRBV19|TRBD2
TGTGCCAGTAGCCCCGGGACTAGTTTTGAAGATACGCAGTATTTT
CASSPGTSFEDTQYF
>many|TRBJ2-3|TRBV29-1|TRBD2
TGCAGCGTTGGGGAGGGGCTCTGGACAGATACGCAGTATTTT
CSVGEGLWTDTQYF
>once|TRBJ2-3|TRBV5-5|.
TGTGCCAGCAGCGCTCAGCAGGGAGATACGCAGTATTTT
CASSAQQGDTQYF
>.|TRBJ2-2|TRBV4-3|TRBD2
TGCGCCAGCAGCCATAACTTACCGGGACTAGCGGAATCGAACACCGGGGAGCTGTTTTTT
CASSHNLPGLAESNTGELFF
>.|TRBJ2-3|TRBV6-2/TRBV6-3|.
TGTGCCAGCAGTTACGGTTACAGGGAGATAGATACGCAGTATTTT
CASSYGYREIDTQYF
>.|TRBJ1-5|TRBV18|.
TGTGCCAGCTCAGCCACCACGGGAGGCAATCAGCCCCAGCATTTT
CASSATTGGNQPQHF
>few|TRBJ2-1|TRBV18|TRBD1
TGTGCCAGCTCACCAAATAGAGGGACAGGCTCCTACAATGAGCAGTTCTTC
CASSPNRGTGSYNEQFF
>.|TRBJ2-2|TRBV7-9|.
TGTGCCAGCAGCTTAGGGCGGGGGAACACCGGGGAGCTGTTTTTT
CASSLGRGNTGELFF
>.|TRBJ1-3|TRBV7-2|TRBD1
TGTGCCAGCAGCGCCCGGACAGGGTCTGGAAACACCATATATTTT
CASSARTGSGNTIYF
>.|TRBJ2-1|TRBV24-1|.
TGTGCCACAAAATCGATTTTAGAGGGAACGATGTTCTTC
CATKSILEGTMFF